The 24 T cell receptor beta chains below were found in one sample sequenced in a study of T cells after yellow fever vaccination. TCRdb reprocessed the 5' RACE reads via MiXCR and lists one record per CDR3 protein. The sample holds about 330,000 distinct CDR3 sequences, roughly 6.8% seen once. Here the sequenced sample was PBMCs, taken about 41 days after the first yellow fever vaccination. These receptors all come from a man aged 18 to 35 who received the YFV17D yellow fever vaccine.

This clonotype has only a few counts. This CDR3 is CASSFRLYGYTF. The CDR3 nucleotides read TGTGCCAGCAGCTTCCGGCTCTATGGCTACACCTTC. This chain connects TRBV6-2 or TRBV6-3 to TRBJ1-2; D remains unclear. The CDR3 length is 12 residues. V gave up 6 bases and J gave up 4 bases, with 9 bases separating them. Germline values: CDR1 MNHEY, CDR2 SVGEGT.

J is TRBJ1-2 and V is TRBV18, with D perhaps TRBD1 (6 bases). Germline V gene lookup returns CDR1 KGHSH and CDR2 LQKENI. The CDR3 covers 17 residues. V was cut by 3 bases and J by 5 bases, with 22 bases left in between. CDR3 region: CASSPAGRTGIPYGYTF. The DNA of the CDR3 is TGTGCCAGCTCACCCGCCGGGCGTACAGGGATTCCGTATGGCTACACCTTC.

The rearrangement joins TRBV5-1 to TRBJ2-3, with TRBD2 identical over 8 bases. J gave up 2 bases and V 4 bases, and 9 bases lay outside the gene matches. Looked up from germline, CDR1 is SGHRS and CDR2 is YFSETQ. There are 16 residues in the CDR3. The chain's CDR3 is CASSGPGTSDTDTQYF. DNA of the CDR3: TGCGCCAGCAGCGGACCCGGGACTAGTGACACAGATACGCAGTATTTT.

This clonotype has only a few counts. The chain uses TRBV12-3 or TRBV12-4 and TRBJ1-5; D unclear. The ends were cut back, 6 bases at V and 5 bases at J, with 17 bases in the middle. The CDR3 length is 15 residues. The CDR3 nucleotides read TGTGCCAGCAGCCTGGTCCACTCTATTGATCAGCCCCAGCATTTT. It is translated as CASSLVHSIDQPQHF.

This clonotype showed up many times. The rearrangement joins TRBV11-2 to TRBJ2-3; 9 nucleotides match TRBD2. J lost 6 bases, V lost 0 bases, and 13 bases had no gene match. The CDR3 spans 18 residues. Germline V gene lookup returns CDR1 SGHAT and CDR2 FQNNGV. Here the CDR3 reads CASSLDPKGGGASDTQYF. The CDR3 DNA reads TGTGCCAGCAGCTTAGACCCAAAGGGCGGGGGGGCCTCGGATACGCAGTATTTT.

This clonotype has more than one count but fewer than ten. The chain uses TRBV12-3 or TRBV12-4 and TRBJ2-1; 8 nucleotides match TRBD1. The CDR3 totals 15 residues. V trimming: 8 bases; J trimming: 3 bases; junction bases outside the gene matches: 9. The CDR3 protein is CASVRTGGGYNEQFF. The CDR3 bases are TGTGCCAGCGTCCGAACAGGGGGTGGCTACAATGAGCAGTTCTTC.

This clonotype occurred a few times. CDR3 residues: CASSSRTYAFQPQHF. The CDR3 DNA reads TGTGCCAGCAGCTCGCGCACTTATGCGTTTCAGCCCCAGCATTTT. This chain joins TRBV5-6 and TRBJ1-5; no firm D call. The ends were cut back, 3 bases at V and 6 bases at J, with 16 bases in the middle. Germline values: CDR1 SGHDT, CDR2 YYEEEE. This CDR3 contains 15 residues.

This clonotype was seen repeatedly, ten times or more. Here the CDR3 DNA reads TGCAGTGCTAGAGTAGGGGGCATTCAGTACTTC. Amino acids: CSARVGGIQYF. The gene calls are TRBV20-1 and TRBJ2-4; the D gene is possibly TRBD1 (6 bases). The CDR3 loop spans 11 amino acids. Germline lookup yields CDR1 DFQATT and CDR2 SNEGSKA (reference sequence). Deletions cut 1 base from V and 9 bases from J, with 7 bases between.

This clonotype showed up many times. This chain uses TRBV4-1 with TRBJ2-3; D gene uncertain. V was clipped by 1 base and J by 6 bases, with 8 bases between them. This CDR3 spans 13 amino acids. Looked up from germline, CDR1 is MGHRA and CDR2 is YSYEKL. The CDR3 loop reads CASSQGGVDTQYF. CDR3 DNA: TGCGCCAGCAGCCAAGGTGGGGTGGATACGCAGTATTTT.

This clonotype occurred a few times. The rearrangement joins TRBV27 to TRBJ2-3; 7 bases map to TRBD2. From germline, CDR1 is MNHEY and CDR2 SMNVEV (reference sequence). CDR3 length: 14 amino acids. J gave up 3 bases and V 1 base, and 1 base lay outside the gene matches. CDR3 loop: CASSLWGGTDTQYF. CDR3 in DNA: TGTGCCAGCAGTTTATGGGGGGGGACAGATACGCAGTATTTT.

The rearrangement uses TRBV20-1 and TRBJ2-1, with 9 bases fitting TRBD1. The CDR3 length is 14 residues. Germline trimming cut 6 bases from V and 3 bases from J; bases unmatched to any gene: 6. Germline CDR1 reads DFQATT; CDR2 reads SNEGSKA (reference sequence). Here the CDR3 reads CSAPTGGIYNEQFF. The CDR3 coding sequence is TGCAGTGCCCCGACAGGGGGTATCTACAATGAGCAGTTCTTC.

This clonotype was counted ten times or more. The chain links TRBV5-1 to TRBJ2-5; 9 nucleotides align to TRBD2. There are 18 residues in the CDR3. V lost 0 bases to trimming and J lost 5 bases; unmatched junction nucleotides: 14. CDR1 is SGHRS, CDR2 YFSETQ, per germline. CDR3 in amino acids: CASSLGPGTSIERETQYF. CDR3 nucleotide sequence: TGCGCCAGCAGCTTGGGCCCAGGGACTAGCATCGAACGGGAGACCCAGTACTTC.

The chain combines TRBV19 with TRBJ2-2, with D perhaps TRBD1 or TRBD2 (6 bases each). Germline CDR1 and CDR2: LNHDA and SQIVND (reference sequence). The V end lost 3 bases, the J end lost 9 bases, and 14 bases lay between the germline ends. The CDR3 extends over 14 amino acids. This CDR3 reads CASSIGRRGWELFF. In DNA form, the CDR3 reads TGTGCCAGTAGTATCGGACGGAGGGGGTGGGAGCTGTTTTTT.

This clonotype was counted at least ten times. The rearrangement links TRBV30 to TRBJ1-1, with D tentatively TRBD1 (5 bases). Germline-derived CDR1 and CDR2 are GTSNPN and SVGIG (reference sequence). There are 14 residues in the CDR3. Trimming cost V 1 base and J 10 bases, with 19 bases left between them. The CDR3 DNA sequence: TGTGCCTGGAGTGGTCCTCCTAACAGGATTGGAGCTTTCTTT. Its protein product is CAWSGPPNRIGAFF.

This clonotype has at least ten counts. J is TRBJ2-2 and V is TRBV9, with D possibly TRBD2 on 5 matching bases. Trimming removed 4 bases at V and 8 bases at J, with 15 bases between. CDR1 and CDR2 from the germline V gene are SGDLS and YYNGEE. The CDR3 has 14 amino acids. The CDR3, as DNA: TGTGCCAGCAGCATTCGGACCGGCGGGGGGGAGCTGTTTTTT. This codes for CASSIRTGGGELFF.

This clonotype was seen a handful of times. The chain couples TRBV5-1 to TRBJ2-7; 7 positions agree with TRBD2. This CDR3 contains 14 residues. Losses at the gene ends were 4 bases for V and 4 bases for J; bases not matched to a gene: 8. CDR1 is SGHRS and CDR2 is YFSETQ in the germline V gene. The CDR3 loop reads CASSLPGGRYEQYF. In nucleotides, the CDR3 is TGCGCCAGCAGCCTACCGGGGGGACGGTACGAGCAGTACTTC.

This clonotype was found many times. The chain has TRBV5-5 and TRBJ2-2; 7 bases agree with TRBD1. This CDR3 contains 18 residues. Germline V lookup: CDR1 SGHKS, CDR2 YYEKEE (reference sequence). Losses at the gene ends were 4 bases for V and 1 base for J; bases not matched to a gene: 13. The CDR3 sequence: CASSPKQGTLLNTGELFF. Written as DNA, the CDR3 is TGTGCCAGCAGCCCTAAACAGGGGACCCTGCTGAACACCGGGGAGCTGTTTTTT.

The chain combines TRBV12-3 or TRBV12-4 with TRBJ1-2; maybe TRBD1 (5 bases). The ends were cut back, 3 bases at V and 7 bases at J, with 9 bases in the middle. The CDR3 covers 12 residues. The CDR3 here is CASSLRGFGYTF. The CDR3 DNA reads TGTGCCAGCAGTTTGAGGGGCTTTGGCTACACCTTC.

The sample holds a few counts of this clonotype. This chain connects TRBV5-1 to TRBJ2-3, with 13 nucleotides matching TRBD2. V was pared by 0 bases and J by 6 bases, with 4 bases of the junction left unmatched. Germline lookup yields CDR1 SGHRS and CDR2 YFSETQ. This CDR3 spans 16 amino acids. The CDR3 loop is CASSLGTSGGADTQYF. The DNA of the CDR3 is TGCGCCAGCAGCTTGGGGACTAGCGGGGGAGCTGATACGCAGTATTTT.

Here the CDR3 reads CASSQVTGWNSPLHF. The CDR3 bases are TGCGCCAGCAGCCAAGTGACAGGGTGGAATTCACCCCTCCACTTT. V is TRBV4-1 and J is TRBJ1-6, with TRBD1 identical over 7 bases. The CDR3 covers 15 residues. Per germline, CDR1 MGHRA and CDR2 YSYEKL. J was trimmed by 7 bases and V by 1 base; bases with no gene match: 4.

The sample holds a few counts of this clonotype. The CDR3 region is CSARVRTMNTEAFF. The CDR3 coding sequence is TGCAGTGCTAGAGTACGGACTATGAACACTGAAGCTTTCTTT. The genes are TRBV20-1 and TRBJ1-1; D remains ambiguous. V lost 1 base to trimming and J lost 0 bases, with 9 bases between them. The CDR3 contains 14 residues. Germline V CDR1 and CDR2: DFQATT, SNEGSKA (reference sequence).

This clonotype appeared many times. V and J are TRBV5-1 and TRBJ2-3; D may be TRBD1 or TRBD2 (5 bases each). The length of the CDR3 is 15 residues. Trimming shortened V by 0 bases and J by 5 bases, and 13 bases separated the two germline ends. CDR1 and CDR2 (germline): SGHRS, YFSETQ. The CDR3 bases are TGCGCCAGCAGCTTGGTAGGGACCTCCGGAGATACGCAGTATTTT. The encoded protein is CASSLVGTSGDTQYF. The full variable domain, in which reference TRBV5-1 and TRBJ2-3 provide the parts outside the CDR3, is KAGVTQTPRYLIKTRGQQVTLSCSPISGHRSVSWYQQTPGQGLQFLFEYFSETQRNKGNFPGRFSGRQFSNSRSEMNVSTLELGDSALYLCASSLVGTSGDTQYFGPGTRLTVL.

This clonotype has ten or more counts. The V and J genes are TRBV5-6 and TRBJ2-5; no reliable D call. Per the germline V gene, CDR1 is SGHDT and CDR2 is YYEEEE. V lost 0 bases and J lost 5, with 5 bases in between. The CDR3 is made up of 12 amino acids. CDR3 coding DNA: TGTGCCAGCAGCTTGGGGTCGGAGACCCAGTACTTC. Translation: CASSLGSETQYF.

This clonotype was counted many times. The chain employs TRBV12-3 or TRBV12-4 and TRBJ2-1; 11 bases fit TRBD2. The CDR3 has 14 residues. V lost 6 bases and J lost 9; bases outside the gene matches: 7. CDR3 sequence reads: CASRALAGAGEQFF. CDR3 DNA sequence: TGTGCCAGCAGAGCACTAGCGGGGGCCGGTGAGCAGTTCTTC.